A single TCR beta chain is shown here with its context. This clone has ten or more counts. Its cognate antigen has yet to be identified. The input lacks base qualities; no much larger clone sits a single base away. Genomic DNA was used for TRB sequencing, which was performed with the immunoSEQ assay at survey resolution or with the hsTCRB kit. The original methods were these. The immunoSEQ software handled initial read processing, and the LymphoSeq R package was used for repertoire analyses. Clonality was calculated as 1 minus normalized Shannon entropy, and the Gini coefficient was also calculated for each TRB dataset. To infer phenotypes in unsorted samples, TRB sequences from sorted subsets of the recipient or donor were mapped onto the unsorted samples of the same recipient. TCRdb limited this immuneACCESS table to in-frame rearrangements with V and J called. A share of clones is missing; checked studies link under half to unresolved V genes, and the rest is unexplained. That table is the source of V, J and clone size, and D and trimming were worked out from the DNA. The table for this sample lists tens of thousands of clones, none of them counted only once. Together, the top ten hold approximately 6.4% of the sample.

V is reduced by 4 bases and J by 0 bases, leaving a spacing of 13 bases between them. Counted from cysteine to phenylalanine, this CDR3 has 15 amino acids. Solely the CDR3 DNA is kept, with 45 bases framed from the first base. In the germline V gene (reference sequence), CDR1 corresponds to SGHKS and CDR2 to YYEKEE. Peripheral blood samples were provided by related bone marrow donors on the day of marrow donation. Peripheral blood and bone marrow mononuclear cells were isolated by Ficoll-Hypaque density centrifugation and cryopreserved. These data belong to a study of T cells after posttransplantation cyclophosphamide (dated by TCRdb to the mid-2010s). With respect to the entire study: The study tracked T cell repertoire reconstitution by TRB sequencing after myeloablative bone marrow transplantation using posttransplantation cyclophosphamide as GVHD prophylaxis. Because TRA and TRB clonality correlated tightly in 9 samples, the subsequent TCR analyses were limited to TRB only. Public TRB sequences were searched against a database of over 3,600 sequences associated with responses to pathogens, tumor antigens, self-antigens and alloantigens. In 3 patients, TRB sequencing was also performed on up to roughly 3 more blood samples taken 2 to 5.2 years after transplant, and in 4 patients, pretransplant blood was also TRB-sequenced. Blood from all 35 or so PTCy patients who had 1-year posttransplant specimens underwent TRB sequencing. Samples from roughly 35 PTCy-treated patients, along with samples from about 16 of their related bone marrow donors, underwent antigen receptor sequencing.

What the study reported, not specific to this receptor: The TRB repertoires of T cells infiltrating skin or the GI tract showed only limited overlap with the TRB repertoires found in blood. Across approximately 45 patients, recipient CMV seropositivity and CMV reactivation were highly associated with TRB clonality; PTCy diversity was similar to CNI/methotrexate controls. Donor-recipient similarity was low at 1-2 months but increased during the first year, and donor CD8+ memory clones often dominated later blood repertoires.

Source material: PBMCs. The TCR sequence derives from a woman between 50 and 59 years old in good health and a related stem cell transplant donor. The chain joins TRBV5-5 to TRBJ1-1; the D gene is not confidently resolved. The base sequence is TGTGCCAGCAGCCAGGAACCATCTTTGAACACTGAAGCTTTCTTT. It translates to CASSQEPSLNTEAFF. The full variable domain, completed from the reference TRBV5-5 and TRBJ1-1 proteins outside the CDR3, reads DAGVTQSPTHLIKTRGQQVTLRCSPISGHKSVSWYQQVLGQGPQFIFQYYEKEERGRGNFPDRFSARQFPNYSSELNVNALLLGDSALYLCASSQEPSLNTEAFFGQGTRLTVV.